Below are 32 T cell receptor beta chains sequenced from a single sample in a study of blood T cell repertoires in COVID-19. Some clones are missing from TCRdb's copy, which holds only in-frame ones; the method was immunoSEQ multiplex PCR. This sample has 100,000 to 150,000 clones, with 81% found just once. What was sequenced was peripheral blood. Source of these receptors: a woman aged 45-60 years with acute or convalescent COVID-19.

The rearrangement uses TRBV2 and TRBJ1-2; TRBD1 might be the D (6 bases). Germline V gene lookup returns CDR1 SNHLY and CDR2 FYNNEI. V was cut by 6 bases and J by 0 bases, with 11 bases left in between. This CDR3 spans 14 amino acids. The CDR3 reads CASSPGASNYGYTF. The CDR3, as DNA: TGTGCCAGCAGCCCAGGGGCATCTAACTATGGCTACACCTTC.

The chain combines TRBV5-1 with TRBJ1-2, with D tentatively TRBD1 (5 bases). With 1 base removed from V and 8 bases from J, the gap between germline ends came to 21 bases. The CDR3 is made up of 16 amino acids. In germline, CDR1 is SGHRS, CDR2 YFSETQ. CDR3 nucleotide sequence: TGCGCCAGCAGCTTGTCTCGTGGGGCGCACATCCAGGGCTACACCTTC. This encodes CASSLSRGAHIQGYTF.

CDR3 residues: CASSLVLASGNTIYF. DNA for the CDR3: TGTGCCAGCAGTTTAGTGTTAGCCTCTGGAAACACCATATATTTT. This chain connects TRBV28 to TRBJ1-3; D is ambiguous. The germline CDR1 and CDR2 sequences are MDHEN and SYDVKM. The CDR3 runs 15 residues. Trimming pared 2 bases from V and 0 bases from J, leaving 8 bases between. The entire variable domain, with the rest obtained from reference TRBV28 and TRBJ1-3, is as follows: DVKVTQSSRYLVKRTGEKVFLECVQDMDHENMFWYRQDPGLGLRLIYFSYDVKMKEKGDIPEGYSVSREKKERFSLILESASTNQTSMYLCASSLVLASGNTIYFGEGSWLTVV.

This clone was picked up a small number of times. The chain uses TRBV19 and TRBJ1-1; D might be TRBD1 (6 bases). Looked up from germline, CDR1 is LNHDA and CDR2 is SQIVND (reference sequence). V gave up 6 bases and J gave up 0 bases, with 11 bases separating them. This CDR3 is built from 14 residues. CDR3 residues: CASSNREMNTEAFF. Here the CDR3 DNA reads TGTGCCAGTAGCAACAGGGAGATGAACACTGAAGCTTTCTTT. Supplemented by reference TRBV19 and TRBJ1-1, the full variable domain reads DGGITQSPKYLFRKEGQNVTLSCEQNLNHDAMYWYRQDPGQGLRLIYYSQIVNDFQKGDIAEGYSVSREKKESFPLTVTSAQKNPTAFYLCASSNREMNTEAFFGQGTRLTVV.

V usage is TRBV29-1 and J usage is TRBJ2-7, with 9 positions matching TRBD1. Trimming cost V 7 bases and J 6 bases; bases outside gene matches: 10. Germline CDR1 is SQVTM and CDR2 is ANQGSEA. The CDR3 loop spans 13 amino acids. Written as DNA, the CDR3 is TGCAGCGGCGCAGCGGGACAGGGAGGCGAGCAGTACTTC. Amino acid sequence: CSGAAGQGGEQYF.

This sequence joins TRBV5-1 and TRBJ1-1; unclear D gene. From germline, CDR1 is SGHRS and CDR2 YFSETQ. V gave up 0 bases and J gave up 2 bases, with 8 bases separating them. The CDR3 runs to 14 residues. The DNA of the CDR3 is TGCGCCAGCAGCTTGGGCAGTCAAAACACTGAAGCTTTCTTT. Its translation is CASSLGSQNTEAFF.

This clone was recorded once. This sequence joins TRBV2 and TRBJ2-1; maybe TRBD2 (6 bases). Trimming took off 6 bases at V and 1 base at J, with 13 bases between the two ends. This CDR3 is 15 amino acids long. Germline loops: CDR1 SNHLY, CDR2 FYNNEI. This CDR3 reads CASRKEAGSYNEQFF. CDR3 DNA: TGTGCCAGCAGAAAGGAGGCGGGGTCCTACAATGAGCAGTTCTTC.

The rearrangement links TRBV12-5 to TRBJ1-5; 10 nucleotides align to TRBD1. Germline CDR1 and CDR2: LGHNT and FRNRAP. CDR3 size: 16 residues. V was pared by 5 bases and J by 4 bases, with 8 bases of the junction left unmatched. Written as DNA, the CDR3 is TGTGCTAGTGGTATCCCGGGACAGGGGCAAAATCAGCCCCAGCATTTT. As protein: CASGIPGQGQNQPQHF.

This clone was counted a single time. The rearrangement joins TRBV6-5 to TRBJ2-1; D may be TRBD1 (6 bases). The CDR3 is 15 residues long. CDR1 and CDR2 (germline): MNHEY, SVGAGI. The V and J ends lost 5 bases and 6 bases respectively, with 17 bases between them. CDR3 DNA: TGTGCCAGCAGTCCCGTGGGGCTAGGGGGCAATGAGCAGTTCTTC. Residues: CASSPVGLGGNEQFF.

This chain links TRBV5-1 with TRBJ2-5; D remains unclear. Trimming took off 0 bases at V and 2 bases at J, with 8 bases between the two ends. The CDR3 runs to 14 residues. CDR1 SGHRS and CDR2 YFSETQ come from the germline V gene. For the CDR3, the DNA is TGCGCCAGCAGCTTGGTGGGCAGTCAAGAGACCCAGTACTTC. This encodes CASSLVGSQETQYF.

The rearrangement links TRBV10-3 to TRBJ1-1; 9 bases match TRBD1. The junction had 13 bases not matched to a gene; V was cut back by 2 bases and J by 3 bases. CDR3 size: 18 residues. Germline V lookup: CDR1 ENHRY, CDR2 SYGVKD. The CDR3 sequence is CAISEAGQGTSRDTEAFF. CDR3 coding DNA: TGTGCCATCAGTGAGGCGGGACAGGGAACCTCGAGGGACACTGAAGCTTTCTTT.

V is TRBV28 and J is TRBJ1-6, with TRBD1 identical over 7 bases. CDR3 size: 16 residues. The V gene end was trimmed by 5 bases and the J gene end by 7 bases; junction bases not matched to a gene: 11. In germline, CDR1 is MDHEN, CDR2 SYDVKM. In DNA, the CDR3 is TGTGCCAGCAGTCCAAACCTCCGGGACAGAAATTCACCCCTCCACTTT. Translation: CASSPNLRDRNSPLHF. Supplemented by reference TRBV28 and TRBJ1-6, the full variable domain reads DVKVTQSSRYLVKRTGEKVFLECVQDMDHENMFWYRQDPGLGLRLIYFSYDVKMKEKGDIPEGYSVSREKKERFSLILESASTNQTSMYLCASSPNLRDRNSPLHFGNGTRLTVT.

In DNA form, the CDR3 reads TGCGCCAGCAGCCAAGTAGGCGCAGCGTATGGCTACACCTTC. This codes for CASSQVGAAYGYTF. This chain connects TRBV4-1 to TRBJ1-2; D unresolved. Trimming took off 1 base at V and 5 bases at J, with 11 bases between the two ends. The CDR3 loop spans 14 amino acids. The germline gives CDR1 MGHRA, CDR2 YSYEKL.

This clone was detected only a few times. This chain joins TRBV19 and TRBJ1-1; TRBD1 aligns across 8 bases. With 4 bases clipped from V and 1 base from J, the junction kept 5 bases outside the gene matches. CDR3 length: 15 residues. Germline V lookup: CDR1 LNHDA, CDR2 SQIVND (reference sequence). CDR3 DNA: TGTGCCAGTAGTACCCTCACAGGGGGGAACACTGAAGCTTTCTTT. As protein: CASSTLTGGNTEAFF.

The J gene is TRBJ2-4, the V gene TRBV3-1 (or the pseudogene TRBV3-2); tentative D call: TRBD1 (5 bases). The germline V and J ends were trimmed by 5 bases and 0 bases, with 11 bases remaining between them. Germline V gives CDR1 LGHDT, CDR2 YNNKEL (reference sequence). The length of the CDR3 is 15 residues. CDR3 region: CASSTQELAKNIQYF. CDR3 nucleotide sequence: TGTGCCAGCAGCACACAGGAATTAGCCAAAAACATTCAGTACTTC.

The J gene is TRBJ2-3, the V gene TRBV4-1; 8 nucleotides align to TRBD1. This CDR3 contains 15 residues. Germline V lookup: CDR1 MGHRA, CDR2 YSYEKL. V gave up 3 bases and J gave up 4 bases; unmatched junction bases: 6. The DNA for the CDR3 is TGCGCCAGCAGCCACCCCGGACAGGGCTCAGATACGCAGTATTTT. Its protein product is CASSHPGQGSDTQYF.

This clone was recorded only once. The chain recombines TRBV4-1 with TRBJ2-3; the match to TRBD2 covers 10 bases. The germline gives CDR1 MGHRA, CDR2 YSYEKL. The trim removed 2 bases at V and 0 bases at J, leaving 5 bases unmatched. This CDR3 is 17 amino acids long. This CDR3 reads CASSQRSSGSSTDTQYF. Here the CDR3 DNA reads TGCGCCAGCAGCCAACGTTCTAGCGGGAGTAGCACAGATACGCAGTATTTT.

This clone was seen only a few times. This rearrangement joins TRBV19 to TRBJ1-6, with 7 bases aligning to TRBD1. CDR1 and CDR2 from the germline V gene are LNHDA and SQIVND (reference sequence). This CDR3 has 15 amino acids. J lost 9 bases, V lost 2 bases, and 7 bases had no gene match. Here the CDR3 DNA reads TGTGCCAGTAGTATATCCGGGACAGTTAGTTCACCCCTCCACTTT. Protein product: CASSISGTVSSPLHF.

V gene TRBV29-1 combines with J gene TRBJ2-3; weak D call: TRBD1 (5 bases). Germline CDR1 reads SQVTM; CDR2 reads ANQGSEA. V was trimmed by 4 bases and J by 6 bases, leaving 17 bases between them. The CDR3 totals 14 residues. The CDR3 DNA reads as TGCAGCGTTGGCCCAGGGTCACTCCAGGATACGCAGTATTTT. Its protein product is CSVGPGSLQDTQYF.

J is TRBJ1-2 and V is TRBV19; no clear D. V shed 3 bases and J shed 7 bases, with 6 bases lying between them. CDR1 and CDR2 from the germline V gene are LNHDA and SQIVND (reference sequence). This CDR3 contains 11 residues. CDR3 DNA: TGTGCCAGTAGTATGGAGGGTGGCTACACCTTC. Protein: CASSMEGGYTF.

The chain is built from TRBV10-2 and TRBJ2-2, with 9 bases identical to TRBD2. CDR1 and CDR2 from the germline V gene are WSHSY and SAAADI. The CDR3 spans 15 residues. With V trimmed by 6 bases and J by 6 bases, 8 bases remained unmatched. CDR3 in amino acids: CASRLSGRPPGELFF. In nucleotides, the CDR3 is TGCGCCAGCAGGTTAAGCGGGAGGCCCCCCGGGGAGCTGTTTTTT.

V usage is TRBV14 and J usage is TRBJ2-3; D is possibly TRBD2 (5 bases). V was pared by 2 bases and J by 0 bases, with 9 bases between. The CDR3 spans 15 residues. Germline CDR1 is SGHDN and CDR2 is FVKESK. Here the CDR3 DNA reads TGTGCCAGCAGCCAATGGCTAGCTAGCACAGATACGCAGTATTTT. Its translation: CASSQWLASTDTQYF.

This clone was seen more than once but under ten times. The V call is TRBV3-1 (or the pseudogene TRBV3-2), the J call TRBJ2-1, with 8 nucleotides matching TRBD1. Trimming removed 6 bases from V and 7 bases from J; junction bases left unmatched: 20. The CDR3 has 18 amino acids. CDR1 and CDR2 (germline): LGHDT, YNNKEL (reference sequence). The CDR3 DNA reads as TGTGCCAGCAGGAGGGACAGGAGCTATACAGGGGGACTTAATGAGCAGTTCTTC. Residues: CASRRDRSYTGGLNEQFF.

This clone was seen a few times. This sequence joins TRBV5-4 and TRBJ2-5, with D maybe TRBD2 (6 bases). From germline, CDR1 is SGHNT and CDR2 YYREEE (reference sequence). The V gene lost 0 bases and the J gene lost 7 bases, with 10 bases spanning the gap. The CDR3 totals 13 residues. DNA for the CDR3: TGTGCCAGCAGCTTGGAAGTGGGGGGGACCCAGTACTTC. This encodes CASSLEVGGTQYF.

This rearrangement joins TRBV6-6 to TRBJ1-4, with 7 bases fitting TRBD1. The germline CDR1 and CDR2 sequences are MNHNY and SVGAGI (reference sequence). There are 15 residues in the CDR3. V lost 7 bases and J lost 5; bases outside the gene matches: 10. Here the CDR3 DNA reads TGTGCCAGCACTTCCCCGGCAGGGGGAAATGAAAAACTGTTTTTT. Translated, it gives CASTSPAGGNEKLFF.

The CDR3 sequence: CASSPLYRDQETQYF. The CDR3 DNA reads as TGTGCCAGCTCACCGCTTTACCGAGACCAAGAGACCCAGTACTTC. The V gene is TRBV18, the J gene TRBJ2-5; no clear D gene. This CDR3 is 15 amino acids long. V dropped 3 bases and J dropped 0 bases, with 11 bases sitting between them. CDR1 is KGHSH and CDR2 is LQKENI in the germline V gene.

This clone was counted between two and nine times. For the CDR3, the DNA is TGTGCCAGCAGTTCCTCGGGAACCGGGGAGCTGTTTTTT. Amino acids: CASSSSGTGELFF. J is TRBJ2-2 and V is TRBV2; possible D gene TRBD2, 5 bases. The ends were cut back, 5 bases at V and 5 bases at J, with 9 bases in the middle. CDR1 is SNHLY, CDR2 FYNNEI, per germline. This CDR3 is built from 13 residues.

CDR3 nucleotide sequence: TGCGCCAGCAGCTTCGGACTAGCGGGGGGGCATCGCACAGATACGCAGTATTTT. Its protein product is CASSFGLAGGHRTDTQYF. The chain is built from TRBV5-1 and TRBJ2-3, with 15 nucleotides matching TRBD2. J lost 1 base, V lost 2 bases, and 5 bases had no gene match. Per germline, CDR1 SGHRS and CDR2 YFSETQ. The CDR3 is made up of 18 amino acids.

This clone was detected only once. The gene calls are TRBV11-2 and TRBJ2-7, with 11 bases identical to TRBD2. Germline values: CDR1 SGHAT, CDR2 FQNNGV. The CDR3 runs 17 residues. V gave up 3 bases and J gave up 5 bases; unmatched junction bases: 12. The CDR3 region is CASSLVFSSGRDHEQYF. CDR3 DNA sequence: TGTGCCAGCAGCTTGGTATTTAGTAGCGGGAGGGATCACGAGCAGTACTTC.

This clone was seen only once. The V and J genes are TRBV19 and TRBJ1-1; 7 bases fit TRBD1. The V segment lost 4 bases and the J segment 4 bases; nucleotides outside the gene matches: 6. The CDR3 is 14 amino acids. Germline CDR1 reads LNHDA; CDR2 reads SQIVND (reference sequence). The CDR3 loop is CASSTDRDSTEAFF. The CDR3 DNA is TGTGCCAGTAGTACCGACAGGGACAGCACTGAAGCTTTCTTT.

The chain employs TRBV10-3 and TRBJ1-4; possible D gene TRBD1, 5 bases. The CDR3 runs 15 residues. Germline assignment: CDR1 ENHRY and CDR2 SYGVKD. Deletions cut 0 bases from V and 8 bases from J, with 13 bases between. CDR3 loop: CAISESIGAGEKLFF. CDR3 sequence (DNA): TGTGCCATCAGTGAGTCGATAGGGGCGGGAGAAAAACTGTTTTTT.

The rearrangement uses TRBV28 and TRBJ2-7, with D possibly TRBD2 on 6 matching bases. This CDR3 comprises 14 residues. V lost 1 base to trimming and J lost 2 bases, with 9 bases between them. Germline CDR1 is MDHEN and CDR2 is SYDVKM. The CDR3 region is CASSLFGRAYEQYF. CDR3 DNA: TGTGCCAGCAGTTTATTCGGGAGAGCCTACGAGCAGTACTTC.